The 11 T cell receptor beta chains presented below share a single source sample, sequenced in a study of blood T cells in healthy people across ages. For the second PCR, which ran for roughly 7 to 11 cycles, a sample-barcoded 5' primer and a J-beta primer mix were used. In TCRdb, the 5' RACE reads were re-called with MiXCR into one record per CDR3 protein. This sample yields roughly 800,000 distinct CDR3 sequences, of which roughly 64% are seen a single time; about 20% belongs to the top ten. Sequencing was carried out using blood. Receptor source: a man aged 25-40 years in good health.

This clonotype was counted between two and nine times. This chain connects TRBV7-2 to TRBJ2-1; D is unclear. The germline V gene encodes CDR1 SGHTA and CDR2 FQGNSA. The CDR3 totals 11 residues. Deletions cut 4 bases from V and 12 bases from J, with 10 bases between. The chain's CDR3 is CASSSYPSQFF. DNA for the CDR3: TGTGCCAGCAGCTCCTATCCCTCGCAGTTCTTC.

This clonotype appeared a few times. This chain uses TRBV5-5 with TRBJ2-7; no firm D call. Germline lookup yields CDR1 SGHKS and CDR2 YYEKEE (reference sequence). Trimming removed 0 bases from V and 2 bases from J, with 3 bases in between. The CDR3 length is 12 residues. In DNA form, the CDR3 reads TGTGCCAGCAGCTTGGATACCTACGAGCAGTACTTC. As protein: CASSLDTYEQYF.

This chain links TRBV24-1 with TRBJ2-5; weak D call: TRBD2 (5 bases). The germline V gene has CDR1 KGHDR and CDR2 SFDVKD. The V end lost 4 bases, the J end lost 7 bases, and 15 bases lay between the germline ends. The CDR3 is 14 amino acids. The CDR3 reads CATSEADGVGTQYF. CDR3 bases: TGTGCCACCAGTGAAGCGGACGGAGTAGGGACCCAGTACTTC.

This clonotype was counted a few times. The rearrangement links TRBV20-1 to TRBJ2-6, with D possibly TRBD2 on 6 matching bases. The CDR3 sequence is 14 residues long. Germline lookup yields CDR1 DFQATT and CDR2 SNEGSKA (reference sequence). The CDR3 reads CSTEGATGANVLTF. DNA for the CDR3: TGCAGCACGGAGGGTGCGACTGGGGCCAACGTCCTGACTTTC.

This clonotype was seen only a few times. V and J are TRBV27 and TRBJ2-7, with D tentatively TRBD2 (6 bases). This CDR3 spans 12 amino acids. The germline V gene has CDR1 MNHEY and CDR2 SMNVEV (reference sequence). V was pared by 7 bases and J by 2 bases, with 9 bases between. As DNA, the CDR3 is TGTGCCAGCATGGCGGGGCCCTACGAGCAGTACTTC. Protein product: CASMAGPYEQYF.

V and J are TRBV12-3 or TRBV12-4 and TRBJ2-3; D is undetermined. The CDR3 runs to 14 residues. Trimming took off 3 bases at V and 4 bases at J, with 11 bases between the two ends. CDR3 DNA: TGTGCCAGCAGTTTGTGGGTTGGGTCAGATACGCAGTATTTT. It encodes CASSLWVGSDTQYF.

V and J are TRBV10-3 and TRBJ2-7; D not certain. CDR3 length: 11 amino acids. In germline, CDR1 is ENHRY, CDR2 SYGVKD. CDR3 nucleotide sequence: TGTGCTACACGGGTCTCCTACGAGCAGTACTTC. It translates to CATRVSYEQYF.

This rearrangement joins TRBV7-9 to TRBJ2-4; perhaps TRBD2 as D (6 bases). Trimming removed 1 base at V and 11 bases at J, with 24 bases between. Germline values: CDR1 SEHNR, CDR2 FQNEAQ (reference sequence). The CDR3 spans 17 residues. This chain's CDR3 is CASSLVAGPPLSIVQYF. CDR3 bases: TGTGCCAGCAGCTTAGTGGCGGGACCTCCCCTAAGTATAGTTCAGTACTTC.

This clonotype was counted between two and nine times. The CDR3 loop reads CASSLVGGPYEQYF. The CDR3 DNA follows: TGCGCCAGCAGCTTGGTAGGGGGTCCCTACGAGCAGTACTTC. The chain carries TRBV5-1 and TRBJ2-7; TRBD1 might be the D (6 bases). Per germline, CDR1 SGHRS and CDR2 YFSETQ. Trimming took 0 bases from V and 2 from J, leaving 9 bases between them. CDR3 length: 14 amino acids.

The V and J genes are TRBV6-5 and TRBJ2-3; 9 nucleotides line up with TRBD1. J was trimmed by 0 bases and V by 5 bases; bases with no gene match: 0. Looked up from germline, CDR1 is MNHEY and CDR2 is SVGAGI. The CDR3 runs 14 residues. The CDR3 sequence: CASSGTGSTDTQYF. The CDR3 DNA sequence: TGTGCCAGCAGTGGGACAGGGAGCACAGATACGCAGTATTTT.

The chain is built from TRBV13 and TRBJ1-1; possibly TRBD1 for D (5 bases). CDR3 length equals 15 residues. CDR1 and CDR2 from the germline V gene are PRHDT and FYEKMQ (reference sequence). V shed 5 bases and J shed 1 base, with 14 bases lying between them. CDR3 sequence: CASSGSPTENTEAFF. The CDR3 DNA reads TGTGCCAGCAGCGGGTCCCCGACAGAGAACACTGAAGCTTTCTTT.